The 19 T cell receptor beta chains reported below all come from one sample, sequenced in a study of T cells after yellow fever vaccination. Using its own MiXCR run on the 5' RACE reads, TCRdb lists one record per CDR3 protein. The sample carries 100,000 to 150,000 distinct CDR3 sequences, around 9.8% recorded once. The sequencing here drew on CD8+ T cells sorted from PBMCs, taken on the day of the yellow fever booster vaccination. These receptors all stem from a man aged 18 to 29 who received the YFV17D yellow fever vaccine.

This clonotype was observed a handful of times. This chain connects TRBV4-2 to TRBJ1-1; unclear D gene. The V gene lost 1 base and the J gene lost 4 bases, with 7 bases spanning the gap. Germline V lookup: CDR1 LGHNA, CDR2 YNFKEQ. The CDR3 totals 13 residues. The CDR3 DNA reads as TGTGCCAGCAGCCAAGGATTGGGCACTGAAGCTTTCTTT. This gives the protein CASSQGLGTEAFF.

J is TRBJ2-5 and V is TRBV28; TRBD1 matches at 7 bases. J gave up 5 bases and V 5 bases, and 5 bases lay outside the gene matches. The CDR3 covers 13 residues. From germline, CDR1 is MDHEN and CDR2 SYDVKM. The DNA of the CDR3 is TGTGCCAGCAGTGACAGGGTTGGGGAGACCCAGTACTTC. As protein: CASSDRVGETQYF.

The V gene is TRBV19, the J gene TRBJ1-1, with unresolved D. The length of the CDR3 is 14 residues. Trimming left V 7 bases short and J 6 bases short, with 18 bases between. Germline V gives CDR1 LNHDA, CDR2 SQIVND (reference sequence). CDR3 sequence (DNA): TGTGCCAGTACCCAACTATGGGCAGCCCCTGAAGCTTTCTTT. It translates to CASTQLWAAPEAFF.

This clonotype has just a few counts. The chain employs TRBV5-4 and TRBJ1-4, with a weak D call TRBD1 (5 bases). The CDR3 sequence is 13 residues long. Trimming removed 4 bases at V and 10 bases at J, with 14 bases between. Germline assignment: CDR1 SGHNT and CDR2 YYREEE (reference sequence). CDR3 region: CASSPEGRGKLFF. The DNA of the CDR3 is TGTGCCAGCAGCCCCGAGGGACGGGGAAAACTGTTTTTT.

This chain links TRBV21-1 with TRBJ1-1. TRBV21-1 is a known pseudogene. The CDR3 contains 14 residues. In DNA, the CDR3 is TGTGCCAGCAGCAAAGCCAGGATGAACACTGAAGCTTTCTTT. Its protein is CASSKARMNTEAFF.

J is TRBJ2-7 and V is TRBV6-1; D is possibly TRBD1 (6 bases). The CDR3 loop spans 14 amino acids. The germline CDR1 and CDR2 sequences are MNHNS and SASEGT. Trimming took 4 bases from V and 3 from J, leaving 13 bases between them. The CDR3 loop reads CASSATGTHYEQYF. Written as DNA, the CDR3 is TGTGCCAGCAGTGCAACCGGGACACACTACGAGCAGTACTTC.

A few counts support this clonotype. The chain is built from TRBV9 and TRBJ2-5; D is possibly TRBD2 (5 bases). CDR1 and CDR2 (germline): SGDLS, YYNGEE. This CDR3 is built from 15 residues. Trimming took off 2 bases at V and 4 bases at J, with 15 bases between the two ends. The CDR3: CASSVLGLASETQYF. The CDR3 region has the DNA TGTGCCAGCAGCGTTCTTGGTCTAGCCTCAGAGACCCAGTACTTC.

The rearrangement joins TRBV4-1 to TRBJ2-7; unclear D gene. The ends were cut back, 1 base at V and 0 bases at J, with 7 bases in the middle. CDR3 length: 14 amino acids. CDR1 is MGHRA, CDR2 YSYEKL, per germline. CDR3 in DNA: TGCGCCAGCAGCCAAGTCCAGGCCTCCTACGAGCAGTACTTC. Translated, it gives CASSQVQASYEQYF.

This clonotype was detected ten times or more. The chain joins TRBV19 to TRBJ1-5, with 7 nucleotides matching TRBD1. Per the germline V gene, CDR1 is LNHDA and CDR2 is SQIVND (reference sequence). The CDR3 is 14 residues long. The trim removed 2 bases at V and 7 bases at J, leaving 5 bases unmatched. DNA of the CDR3: TGTGCCAGTAGTATACGACAGGGCCCCCAGCCCCAGCATTTT. Encoded protein: CASSIRQGPQPQHF. The full variable domain, rest sourced from reference TRBV19 and TRBJ1-5, is DGGITQSPKYLFRKEGQNVTLSCEQNLNHDAMYWYRQDPGQGLRLIYYSQIVNDFQKGDIAEGYSVSREKKESFPLTVTSAQKNPTAFYLCASSIRQGPQPQHFGDGTRLSIL.

This clonotype was observed a few times. The chain joins TRBV27 to TRBJ2-7; D is unresolved. The length of the CDR3 is 13 residues. Deletions cut 5 bases from V and 8 bases from J, with 16 bases between. Germline V lookup: CDR1 MNHEY, CDR2 SMNVEV (reference sequence). CDR3 sequence (DNA): TGTGCCAGCAGTACCAGCGAACTTACGAAGCAGTACGTC. Residues: CASSTSELTKQYV.

This clonotype is judged large. At one end, the junction sequence differs from germline, possibly due to a read error. The chain links TRBV6-6 to TRBJ1-4, with TRBD1 matching over 7 bases. The CDR3 is 18 residues long. Germline CDR1 reads MNHNY; CDR2 reads SVGAGI (reference sequence). This chain's CDR3 is CASSHSLQGTATNEKLFF. DNA of the CDR3: TGTGCCAGCAGTCACTCCCTACAGGGGACAGCAACTAATGAAAAACTGTTTTTT.

This clonotype was observed a few times. The chain uses TRBV11-2 and TRBJ2-3; 8 bases agree with TRBD2. With 1 base clipped from V and 0 bases from J, the junction kept 9 bases outside the gene matches. Germline V gives CDR1 SGHAT, CDR2 FQNNGV. The CDR3 totals 18 residues. CDR3 nucleotide sequence: TGTGCCAGCAGCTTAGGGCCAGCGGGGGCCACTAGCACAGATACGCAGTATTTT. Protein: CASSLGPAGATSTDTQYF.

This clonotype was counted a few times. The junction departs from germline at one end; a sequencing error may be responsible. The gene calls are TRBV3-1 and TRBJ2-2; 9 bases fit TRBD1. This CDR3 contains 16 residues. The germline V gene has CDR1 LGHDT and CDR2 YNNKEL (reference sequence). CDR3 in amino acids: CASSQSGTGSTGELSF. The CDR3 region has the DNA TGTGCCAGCAGCCAATCCGGGACAGGGAGCACCGGGGAGCTGTCTTTT.

The chain joins TRBV9 to TRBJ2-1, with TRBD1 matching 9 bases. Germline-derived CDR1 and CDR2 are SGDLS and YYNGEE. V lost 2 bases and J lost 4; bases outside the gene matches: 7. This CDR3 has 16 amino acids. The CDR3 loop is CASSVRPGTGYNEQFF. DNA for the CDR3: TGTGCCAGCAGCGTGAGGCCCGGGACAGGGTACAATGAGCAGTTCTTC.

The chain recombines TRBV4-1 with TRBJ2-1; TRBD2 aligns across 8 bases. Germline CDR1 MGHRA, CDR2 YSYEKL. V lost 0 bases and J lost 7; bases outside the gene matches: 11. This CDR3 spans 17 amino acids. The CDR3 DNA follows: TGCGCCAGCAGCCAAGATGGCCCAGCGGGGGCCGGGAATGAGCAGTTCTTC. It encodes CASSQDGPAGAGNEQFF.

This clonotype was observed a few times. The chain employs TRBV5-5 and TRBJ2-1, with 9 nucleotides matching TRBD2. Germline V gene data show CDR1 as SGHKS and CDR2 as YYEKEE (reference sequence). The CDR3 consists of 16 residues. J was trimmed by 4 bases and V by 1 base; bases with no gene match: 6. The DNA for the CDR3 is TGTGCCAGCAGCTTGTCTAGCGGGACCTTTTACAATGAGCAGTTCTTC. Protein: CASSLSSGTFYNEQFF.

The chain uses TRBV20-1 and TRBJ2-7, with no clear D. The germline gives CDR1 DFQATT, CDR2 SNEGSKA (reference sequence). The CDR3 loop spans 11 amino acids. Trimming removed 2 bases at V and 4 bases at J, with 6 bases between. The CDR3 region is CSARNQYEQYV. The CDR3 nucleotides are TGCAGTGCTAGAAATCAGTACGAGCAGTACGTC.

This clonotype appeared many times. This chain connects TRBV28 to TRBJ2-1; 8 nucleotides align to TRBD1. The germline V gene encodes CDR1 MDHEN and CDR2 SYDVKM. This CDR3 is built from 17 residues. The J segment lost 7 bases and the V segment lost 4 bases, leaving 15 bases of the junction unmatched. Here the CDR3 reads CASSYEPTGGSFNEQFF. CDR3 coding DNA: TGTGCCAGCAGTTATGAACCCACAGGGGGTTCTTTTAATGAGCAGTTCTTC. The full variable domain, its missing parts supplied by reference TRBV28 and TRBJ2-1, is DVKVTQSSRYLVKRTGEKVFLECVQDMDHENMFWYRQDPGLGLRLIYFSYDVKMKEKGDIPEGYSVSREKKERFSLILESASTNQTSMYLCASSYEPTGGSFNEQFFGPGTRLTVL.

This clonotype was seen only a few times. The gene calls are TRBV13 and TRBJ1-1; no clear D gene. Trimming cost V 2 bases and J 8 bases, with 9 bases left between them. CDR3 size: 12 residues. Germline values: CDR1 PRHDT, CDR2 FYEKMQ (reference sequence). The CDR3 DNA follows: TGTGCCAGCAGCTTAATCGAGAACGAAGCTTTCTTT. It encodes CASSLIENEAFF.